This TCR beta chain was sequenced for a study of CD8+ T cells in alopecia areata. Study-wide background: Each of the treated patients was given oral tofacitinib, 5 to 10 mg twice daily, for moderate-to-severe alopecia areata.

A word on this clone: Its antigen remains unidentified.

RNA was isolated and reverse transcribed to cDNA, the sequencing template. Using immunoSEQ multiplex PCR, the repertoire was profiled, and TCRdb retains in-frame clones only, with some absent. Seen here are some 200,000 clones, roughly three fifths observed once, and the top ten hold 10% to 15%. Study-wide findings and caveats: Scalp specimens additionally yield sequences from normal skin's resident alphabeta T cells.

As for treatment: oral pan-JAK inhibitor, 5-10 mg twice daily. V was clipped by 0 bases and J by 3 bases; unmatched bases: 2. This CDR3 spans 14 amino acids. Germline V CDR1 and CDR2: SGHDT, YYEEEE. The sequencing used CD8+ T cells sorted from blood, collected at week 24, from a patient treated with tofacitinib. The clonotype was recovered from a human donor with alopecia areata. This chain links TRBV5-6 with TRBJ2-7; TRBD2 matches 8 bases. The CDR3 reads CASSLEGLDYEQYF. CDR3 DNA sequence: TGTGCCAGCAGCTTGGAGGGACTAGACTACGAGCAGTACTTC.